This TCR beta chain was sequenced in a study of control samples from healthy donors and cancer patients. TCRdb's table, derived via immunoSEQ multiplex PCR, lists solely in-frame clones and lacks some. The data hold under 65,000 clones, with 80% to 90% observed a single time. The germline V gene encodes CDR1 MNHEY and CDR2 SVGEGT. V gave up 6 bases and J gave up 0 bases, with 9 bases separating them. This CDR3 is 14 amino acids long. Sequencing used PBMCs. This chain links TRBV6-2 or TRBV6-3 with TRBJ1-5; no reliable D call. This sequence originates from a woman aged 50 to 60 with lung cancer. The CDR3 protein is CASSSRYSNQPQHF. The DNA of the CDR3 is TGTGCCAGCAGCTCAAGATATAGCAATCAGCCCCAGCATTTT.